This T cell receptor beta chain was captured by sequencing in a study of CD8+ T cells in alopecia areata. TCR sequencing used cDNA made by reverse transcription of extracted RNA. The assay was immunoSEQ multiplex PCR, and TCRdb's table has in-frame clones only and misses some. The sample lists about 140,000 clones; 86% were seen once. The treatment is: oral pan-JAK inhibitor, 5-10 mg twice daily. This receptor was taken from a human donor with alopecia areata. Sequences were derived from CD8+ T cells sorted from blood, sampled at week 4, from a patient treated with tofacitinib.

The CDR3 reads CASSLEQRERAEAFF. For the CDR3, the DNA is TGTGCCAGCAGCTTAGAGCAGAGAGAAAGGGCTGAAGCTTTCTTT. The rearrangement joins TRBV7-9 to TRBJ1-1; D call uncertain. Trimming removed 1 base at V and 6 bases at J, with 15 bases between. The CDR3 consists of 15 residues. Per germline, CDR1 SEHNR and CDR2 FQNEAQ (reference sequence).